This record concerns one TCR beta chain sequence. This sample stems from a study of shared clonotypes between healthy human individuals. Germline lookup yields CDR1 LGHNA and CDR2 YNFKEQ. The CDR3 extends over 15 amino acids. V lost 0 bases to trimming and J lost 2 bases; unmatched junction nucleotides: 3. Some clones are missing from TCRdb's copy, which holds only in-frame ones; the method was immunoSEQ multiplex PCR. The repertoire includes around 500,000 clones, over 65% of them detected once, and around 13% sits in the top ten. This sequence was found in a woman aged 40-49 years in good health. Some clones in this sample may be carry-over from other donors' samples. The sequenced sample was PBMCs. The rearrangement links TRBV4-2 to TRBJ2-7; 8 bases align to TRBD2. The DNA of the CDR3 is TGTGCCAGCAGCCAAGAGGCGGGAGGTACCTACGAGCAGTACTTC. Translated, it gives CASSQEAGGTYEQYF.